This T cell receptor beta chain originates from a study of OX40 agonist ivuxolimab in advanced cancers. Study-level information: Approximately 40% of patients had received prior checkpoint inhibitor therapy.

General study findings and limits: No antigen was identified for the clonally expanded peripheral T cells.

CDR3 length: 17 residues. Per the germline V gene, CDR1 is SGHRS and CDR2 is YFSETQ. V was clipped by 0 bases and J by 0 bases; unmatched bases: 7. This table comes from immunoSEQ multiplex PCR, and its TCRdb copy is limited to in-frame clones, with some not included. The sample carries about 82,000 clones, under 90% recorded once. In the case of this clone: Antigen unknown.

V and J are TRBV5-1 and TRBJ2-7; the match to TRBD1 covers 9 bases. The sequence derives from an adult with an advanced solid tumor such as melanoma, head and neck, liver or kidney cancer. The material was CD4+ or CD8+ T cells sorted from blood, obtained in a trial of the OX40 agonist ivuxolimab. CDR3 residues: CASSLANRGPSSYEQYF. CDR3 nucleotides: TGCGCCAGCAGCTTGGCCAACAGGGGGCCGAGCTCCTACGAGCAGTACTTC.